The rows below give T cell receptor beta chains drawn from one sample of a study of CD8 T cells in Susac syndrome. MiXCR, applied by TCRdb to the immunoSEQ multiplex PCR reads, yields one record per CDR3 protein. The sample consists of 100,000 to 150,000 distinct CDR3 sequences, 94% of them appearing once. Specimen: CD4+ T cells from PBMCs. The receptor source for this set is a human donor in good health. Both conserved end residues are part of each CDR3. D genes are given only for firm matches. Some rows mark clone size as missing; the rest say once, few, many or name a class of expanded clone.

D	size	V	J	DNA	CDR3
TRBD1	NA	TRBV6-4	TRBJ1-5	TGTGCCAGCAGTGACTCAGACAGGGGGCTTAGCAATCAGCCCCAGCATTTT	CASSDSDRGLSNQPQHF
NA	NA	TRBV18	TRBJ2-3	TGTGCCAGCTCACAGTGGGACGGGGAGACAGATACGCAGTATTTT	CASSQWDGETDTQYF
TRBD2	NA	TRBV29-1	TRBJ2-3	TGCAGCGTTCTCGCCGGGACTAGCGGAACAGATACGCAGTATTTT	CSVLAGTSGTDTQYF
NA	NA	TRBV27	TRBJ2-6	TGTGCCAGCAGTAGGGCCGCTGGCGGCTCTGGGGCCAACGTCCTGACTTTC	CASSRAAGGSGANVLTF
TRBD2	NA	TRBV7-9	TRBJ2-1	TGTGCCAGCAGCCGAGGGACTAGCGGAAACAATGAGCAGTTCTTC	CASSRGTSGNNEQFF
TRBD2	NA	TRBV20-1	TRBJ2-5	TGCAGTGCTTCTATAAGCGGGACTCAAGAGACCCAGTACTTC	CSASISGTQETQYF
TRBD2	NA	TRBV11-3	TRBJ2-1	TGTGCCAGCAGCCTTGGGACTAGCGCGTCCAATGAGCAGTTCTTC	CASSLGTSASNEQFF
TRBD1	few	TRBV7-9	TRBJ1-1	TGTGCCAGCAGCTTGTCCGGGACAGGGAACACTGAAGCTTTCTTT	CASSLSGTGNTEAFF
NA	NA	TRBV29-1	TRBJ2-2	TGCAGCGTTGAAGTAGGAGACTTGAACACCGGGGAGCTGTTTTTT	CSVEVGDLNTGELFF
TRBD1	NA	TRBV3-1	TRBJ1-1	TGTGCCAGCAGCCACTCGGGACAGGGACACACTGAAGCTTTCTTT	CASSHSGQGHTEAFF
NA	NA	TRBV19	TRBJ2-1	TGTGCCAGTGAAACGATGGGGCAGTTCTTC	CASETMGQFF
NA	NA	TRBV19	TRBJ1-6	TGTGCCAGTAGTACCGCCGGGGGGGTGGATTCACCCCTCCACTTT	CASSTAGGVDSPLHF
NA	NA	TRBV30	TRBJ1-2	TGTGCCTGGAGGTTCCCAGGTGATCTGGGTTACACCTTC	CAWRFPGDLGYTF
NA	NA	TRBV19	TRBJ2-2	TGTGCCAGTAGTATCGGCCAGCCGAACACCGGGGAGCTGTTTTTT	CASSIGQPNTGELFF
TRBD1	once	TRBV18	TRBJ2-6	TGTGCCAGCTCACTCTCCGCGGGACAGGGAGTCAACGTCCTGACTTTC	CASSLSAGQGVNVLTF
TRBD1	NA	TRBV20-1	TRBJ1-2	TGCAGTGCTAGAGCTCAACAAGGGGACAGGGCAAACTATGGCTACACCTTC	CSARAQQGDRANYGYTF
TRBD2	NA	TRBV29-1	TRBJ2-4	TGCAGCGTTGAGGCTAGCGGGAGTGGGGACATTCAGTACTTC	CSVEASGSGDIQYF
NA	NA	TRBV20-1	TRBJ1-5	TGCAGTGCTAGAGATCATCACGGGGGTATCAATCAGCCCCAGCATTTT	CSARDHHGGINQPQHF
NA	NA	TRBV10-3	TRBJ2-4	TGTGCCGCCGGGGTAGCCAAAAACATTCAGTACTTC	CAAGVAKNIQYF
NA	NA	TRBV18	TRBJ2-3	TGTGCCAGCTCCCCCCAGAGGGACACAGATACGCAGTATTTT	CASSPQRDTDTQYF
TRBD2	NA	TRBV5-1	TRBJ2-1	TGCGCCAGCAGTCAGGATACTAGCGGGAGTCGCGAGCAGTTCTTC	CASSQDTSGSREQFF
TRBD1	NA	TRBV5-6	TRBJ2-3	TGTGCCAGCGGGGGACAGGAGGCGGCAGATACGCAGTATTTT	CASGGQEAADTQYF
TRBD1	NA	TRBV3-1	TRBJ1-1	TGTGCCAGCAGAGACAAGGGGGCGCTGGGTACCACTGAAGCTTTCTTT	CASRDKGALGTTEAFF
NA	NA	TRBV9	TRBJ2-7	TGTGCCAGCAACAGAATGGGCTCCTACGAGCAGTACTTC	CASNRMGSYEQYF
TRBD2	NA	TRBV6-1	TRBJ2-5	TGTGCCAGCAGTGGAGGACTAGCTGGTAGGGAGACCCAGTACTTC	CASSGGLAGRETQYF
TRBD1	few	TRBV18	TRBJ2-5	TGTGCCAGCTCACCGGGACAGGGGGCACAAGAGACCCAGTACTTC	CASSPGQGAQETQYF
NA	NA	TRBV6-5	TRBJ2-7	TGTGCCAGCAGTATACTGGCGGGCGGGGGCCACTACGAGCAGTACTTC	CASSILAGGGHYEQYF
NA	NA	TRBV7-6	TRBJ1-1	TGTGCCAGCAGCCTTGGGACCGGGGGAAACACTGAAGCTTTCTTT	CASSLGTGGNTEAFF
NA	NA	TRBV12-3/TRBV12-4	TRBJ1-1	TGTGCCAGCAGTTTAAGGCGTACTGAAGCTTTCTTT	CASSLRRTEAFF
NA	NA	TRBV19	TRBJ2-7	TGTGCCAGTAGTACAGAGACAGGAACCTACGAGCAGTACTTC	CASSTETGTYEQYF
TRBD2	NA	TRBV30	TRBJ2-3	TGTGCCTGGAGTCAAGCGGGAGGGGGGGATACGCAGTATTTT	CAWSQAGGGDTQYF
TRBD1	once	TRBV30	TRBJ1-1	TGTGCCTGGAGACAGACAGGGGGAGGGTTGGTCACTGAAGCTTTCTTT	CAWRQTGGGLVTEAFF
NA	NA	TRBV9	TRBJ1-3	TGTGCCAGCAGCCCGAACCGAGGAGGAAACACCATATATTTT	CASSPNRGGNTIYF
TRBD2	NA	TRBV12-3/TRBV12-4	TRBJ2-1	TGTGCCAGCAGTTTAGCTTCCGGGACTAGCGGAACCAATGAGCAGTTCTTC	CASSLASGTSGTNEQFF
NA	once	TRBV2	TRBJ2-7	TGTGCCAGCTCTGGAGCTAGCCGCTCCTACGAGCAGTACTTC	CASSGASRSYEQYF
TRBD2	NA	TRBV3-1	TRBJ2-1	TGTGCCAGCAGCCATCGACTAGCCGGGTCCAATGAGCAGTTCTTC	CASSHRLAGSNEQFF
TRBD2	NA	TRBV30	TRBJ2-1	TGTGCCGGGCGGGAGGGCCCCTCCAATGAGCAGTTCTTC	CAGREGPSNEQFF
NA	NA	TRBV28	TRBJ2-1	TGTGCCAGCAGGGACCGGGAAGAGCAGTTCTTC	CASRDREEQFF
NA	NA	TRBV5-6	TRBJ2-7	TGTGCCAGCAGCTTGGTAGGCACTCGGTCCTACGAGCAGTACTTC	CASSLVGTRSYEQYF
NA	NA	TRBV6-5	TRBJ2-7	TGTGCCAGCAGGGTATTCACCTACGAGCAGTACTTC	CASRVFTYEQYF
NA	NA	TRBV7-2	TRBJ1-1	TGTGCCAGCAGCTTAGCTCCGGGGAACACTGAAGCTTTCTTT	CASSLAPGNTEAFF
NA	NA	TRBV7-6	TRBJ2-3	TGTGCCAGCAGCCGGGCAGGCACAGATACGCAGTATTTT	CASSRAGTDTQYF
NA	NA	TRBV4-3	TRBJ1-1	TGCGCCAGCAGCCTCCGAGGACCAGTGCCCAATGAAGCTTTCTTT	CASSLRGPVPNEAFF
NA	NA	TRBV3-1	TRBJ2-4	TGTGCCAGCAGCCATCATAGGGAGGGGGCAGGAGGCAAAAACATTCAGTACTTC	CASSHHREGAGGKNIQYF
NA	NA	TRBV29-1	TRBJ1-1	TGCAGCGTTGCTGTCAGCGACACTGAAGCTTTCTTT	CSVAVSDTEAFF
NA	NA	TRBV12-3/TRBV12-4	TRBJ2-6	TGTGCCAGCAGTGCCCTCGATACTGGGGCCAACGTCCTGACTTTC	CASSALDTGANVLTF
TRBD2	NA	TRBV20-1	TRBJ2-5	TGCAGTGCGAGCCCAGCGGGGGGGGAGACCCAGTACTTC	CSASPAGGETQYF
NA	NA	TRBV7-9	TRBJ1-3	TGTGCCAGCAGCTTAGAGTCTGGAAACACCATATATTTT	CASSLESGNTIYF
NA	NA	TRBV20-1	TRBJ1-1	TGCAGTGCCGACCTAAAGGCAGGGTGGAACACTGAAGCTTTCTTT	CSADLKAGWNTEAFF
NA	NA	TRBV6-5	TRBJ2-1	TGTGCCAGCAGTTACTCGGGGGCCTCCTACAATGAGCAGTTCTTC	CASSYSGASYNEQFF
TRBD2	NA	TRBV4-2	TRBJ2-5	TGTGCCAGCAGCCATTCAGCGGGAGGCGGCCAAGAGACCCAGTACTTC	CASSHSAGGGQETQYF
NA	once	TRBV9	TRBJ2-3	TGTGCCAGCAGCGCATCGAGCGGGAGCACAGATACGCAGTATTTT	CASSASSGSTDTQYF
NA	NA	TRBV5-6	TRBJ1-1	TGTGCCAGCAGCCCCCCGGGCTTGAACACTGAAGCTTTCTTT	CASSPPGLNTEAFF
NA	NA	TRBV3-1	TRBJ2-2	TGTGCCAGCAGGGGACTGAGCACCGGGGAGCTGTTTTTT	CASRGLSTGELFF
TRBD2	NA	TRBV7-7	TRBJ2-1	TGTGCTAGCAGCTTAGCCCCGGGACTAGAGGCGGACAATGAGCAGTTCTTC	CASSLAPGLEADNEQFF
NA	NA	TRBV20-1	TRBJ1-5	TGCAGTGCTAGACCTCCCTTCGGGGCGGGAGCCCAGCATTTT	CSARPPFGAGAQHF
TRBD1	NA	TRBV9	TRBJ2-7	TGTGCCAGCAGCCGTGGGACAGGGGGCGCAAGCTCCTACGAGCAGTACTTC	CASSRGTGGASSYEQYF